This T cell receptor beta chain was sequenced in a study of blood T cell repertoires in COVID-19. Whole-study context: Sites across the United States, Italy and Spain contributed samples from acute and convalescent COVID-19.

Germline V gene sequence: CDR1 MNHNS, CDR2 SASEGT. The CDR3 consists of 16 residues. Trimming cost V 2 bases and J 8 bases, with 18 bases left between them. In the original workflow: Amplification of reference gene primers provided the estimated nucleated cell counts. Assay used: immunoSEQ multiplex PCR; TCRdb lists only in-frame clones, some missing. V, J and clone size were drawn from that table, and D and trimming were deduced from the DNA. The data contain tens of thousands of clones, 82% of them singletons. The sequence was collected from a woman aged 60 to 75 with acute or convalescent COVID-19. The chain couples TRBV6-1 to TRBJ1-4, with D perhaps TRBD1 (6 bases). Sequenced sample: peripheral blood. CDR3 loop: CASSENPRGGQEKLFF. The CDR3 region has the DNA TGTGCCAGCAGTGAAAACCCCAGGGGAGGGCAAGAAAAACTGTTTTTT.